This T cell receptor (beta chain) is drawn from a study of immune characterization of retroperitoneal liposarcoma (dated 2019 in TCRdb). Comment on this clonotype: The antigen it binds to is not known. Base qualities are missing; no much larger clone stands one base away.

The library was made by PCR. Instrument used: NextSeq 500. The public reads were reprocessed in TCRdb via fastp at Q25 and MiXCR, keeping in-frame beta chains. For every CDR3 protein sequence, its rows merge into one entry that carries the most common genes and DNA. Present in this sample are approximately 10,000 distinct CDR3 sequences, over 25% of which were seen just once. The ten most abundant clones make up roughly 9.1% of the sample. The trim is 0 bases for V and 2 bases for J, with a gap of 16 bases between the germline ends. The CDR3 runs 17 amino acids, cysteine and phenylalanine included. The only DNA kept is the CDR3, 51 bases in frame from the first base. CDR1 and CDR2, per the germline V gene (reference sequence), are MNHNY and SVGAGI.

The specimen was tumor tissue. This TCR was recovered from a female donor with retroperitoneal liposarcoma. This sequence uses TRBV6-6 and TRBJ1-2, with the D gene not confidently named. The DNA is TGTGCCAGCAGTTACTCGATAGTATCTTCCAGGAACTATGGCTACACCTTC. Translated, it gives CASSYSIVSSRNYGYTF.